This T cell receptor beta chain was captured by sequencing in a study of blood T cell repertoires in COVID-19 (dated by TCRdb to about 2020). About the investigation overall: Samples covering the acute and convalescent phases of COVID-19 were provided by collaborators in the United States, Italy and Spain. The prospective study material was composed of cDNA or gDNA derived from T cells, B-cell-depleted T cells, or PBMCs. Deeply sampled blood TCRbeta repertoires from subjects exposed to, actively infected with, or recovered from COVID-19 were included in the dataset. The repertoires were made available in a free public database intended to serve as a resource for research on the immune response to SARS-CoV-2. Samples came from the ongoing ImmuneRACE study (first 160 participants) plus 1,254 subjects from 6 global collaborators. Nearly every sample came with metadata listing a de-identified subject ID, COVID-19 status, age in years and sex. Where available, HLA class I and class II types were taken from metadata supplied by the sample provider and were not determined by assay-based typing. Results and caveats for the whole study, not just this receptor: The quantity of clinical and demographic metadata differed by source and by participant and was supplied without curation.

The CDR3 covers 13 residues, taking in both the cysteine and the phenylalanine. The kept DNA is CDR3 alone, 39 bases in frame from the first base. Looking up the germline V gene (reference sequence) yields CDR1 SSHAT and CDR2 FNYEAQ. TCRbeta CDR3 regions were amplified from genomic DNA by means of the immunoSEQ Assay, a bias-controlled multiplex PCR. In the original analysis: Nucleated cell counts per sample were estimated from amplification of reference gene primers within the assay. To quantify the absolute abundance of each unique TCRbeta CDR3 rearrangement, sequence reads were collapsed and filtered. For each sample, productive Simpson clonality was calculated as the square root of Simpson's diversity index over productive rearrangements. TCRdb obtained this table from immuneACCESS and retained in-frame rearrangements with V and J assigned. These tables miss some clones; where compared with another copy, unresolved V genes account for less than half of the shortfall, and the remainder is unexplained. The V and J calls and clone size come from that table; D and trimming were worked out from the DNA. This sample lists about 240,000 clones; about 83% were detected once. The ten largest make up roughly 5% of the sample.

Comments on this clone: It lacks a known antigen. One end of the junction does not line up with germline, which may come from a read error.

Collaborating institutions collected whole blood in K2EDTA tubes following their own protocols. Collaborator samples were shipped for TCRbeta analysis as frozen whole blood, isolated PBMCs, or DNA extracted from either sample type. The sample was peripheral blood. The origin of this receptor is a human donor in a cohort sampled during active COVID-19. The chain uses TRBV7-7 and TRBJ2-5; the D gene remains uncertain. The bases are TGTGCTAGCAGCTTGCGGCTTCAAGAGACCCAGTACTTC. Its protein is CASSLRLQETQYF.